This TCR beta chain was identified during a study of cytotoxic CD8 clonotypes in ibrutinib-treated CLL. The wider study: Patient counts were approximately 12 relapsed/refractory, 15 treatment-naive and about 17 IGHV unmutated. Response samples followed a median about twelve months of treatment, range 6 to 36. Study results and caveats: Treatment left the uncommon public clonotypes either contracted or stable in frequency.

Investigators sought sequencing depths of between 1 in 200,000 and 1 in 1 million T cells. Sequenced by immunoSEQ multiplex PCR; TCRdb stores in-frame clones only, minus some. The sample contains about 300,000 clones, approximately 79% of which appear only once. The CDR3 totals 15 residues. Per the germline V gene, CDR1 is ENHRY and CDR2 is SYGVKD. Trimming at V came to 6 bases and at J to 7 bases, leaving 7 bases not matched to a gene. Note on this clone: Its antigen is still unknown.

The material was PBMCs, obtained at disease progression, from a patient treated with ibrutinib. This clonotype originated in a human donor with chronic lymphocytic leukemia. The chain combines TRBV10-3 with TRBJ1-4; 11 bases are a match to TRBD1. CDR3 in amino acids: CAISDGQGASEKLFF. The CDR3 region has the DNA TGTGCCATCAGCGACGGACAGGGGGCGAGTGAAAAACTGTTTTTT.